This T cell receptor beta chain was captured by sequencing in a study of regulatory T cells in long-lasting Graves disease. Indicated time point: persistent/refractory GD, antithyroid drugs over 5 years with positive TRAb. Extracted RNA from PBMCs served as the source of the TCR library. The peripheral blood volume drawn was about 10 milliliters, and it was collected into EDTA tubes. Study-wide results and caveats: Samples came from peripheral blood alone, without thyroid tissue.

This clonotype was detected ten times or more. Its target is unknown. Construction of TCR beta libraries relied on iRepertoire HTBI primers and on Arm-PCR targeting CDR3 regions. TCRdb passed the multiplex PCR reads through MiXCR, listing each CDR3 protein once. Of almost 350,000 distinct CDR3 sequences listed, around 20% are singletons. V was clipped by 7 bases and J by 4 bases, with 16 bases between them. CDR3 length: 14 residues. The sequence was obtained from a female donor with Graves disease. The V call is TRBV12-3 or TRBV12-4, the J call TRBJ1-2; D unresolved. The starting material was peripheral blood mononuclear cells (PBMCs), obtained when the disease was refractory, from a patient treated with antithyroid drugs. The CDR3 sequence is CASTMGYRAYGYTF. The CDR3 nucleotides read TGTGCCAGCACCATGGGGTACAGAGCCTATGGCTACACCTTC.